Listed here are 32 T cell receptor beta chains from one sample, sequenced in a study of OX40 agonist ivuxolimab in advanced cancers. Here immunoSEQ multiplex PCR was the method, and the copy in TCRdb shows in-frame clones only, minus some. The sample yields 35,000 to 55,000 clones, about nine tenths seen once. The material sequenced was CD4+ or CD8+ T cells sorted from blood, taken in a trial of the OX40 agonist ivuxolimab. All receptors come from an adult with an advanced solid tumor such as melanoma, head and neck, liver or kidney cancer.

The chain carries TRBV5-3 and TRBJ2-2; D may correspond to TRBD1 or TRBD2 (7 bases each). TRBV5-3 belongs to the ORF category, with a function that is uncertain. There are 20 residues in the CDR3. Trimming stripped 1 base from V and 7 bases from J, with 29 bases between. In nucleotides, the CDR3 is TGTGCCAGAAGCTTGCTTTACAGGGGTCTATCACGACTAGCCGTCGGGGAGCTGTTTTTT. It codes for CARSLLYRGLSRLAVGELFF.

The CDR3 sequence is CASSLRRGTSGVYQETQYF. The CDR3 region has the DNA TGTGCCAGCAGCTTACGTAGAGGGACTAGCGGGGTTTACCAAGAGACCCAGTACTTC. This chain joins TRBV7-9 and TRBJ2-5; 13 nucleotides match TRBD2. J lost 0 bases, V lost 2 bases, and 9 bases had no gene match. From germline, CDR1 is SEHNR and CDR2 FQNEAQ (reference sequence). This CDR3 is built from 19 residues.

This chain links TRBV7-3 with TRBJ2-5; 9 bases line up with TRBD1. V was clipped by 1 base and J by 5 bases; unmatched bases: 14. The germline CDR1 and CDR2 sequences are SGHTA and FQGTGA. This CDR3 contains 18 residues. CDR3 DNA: TGTGCCAGCAGCTTAATAGCTTCCGGGACAGGGTCGCGGGAGACCCAGTACTTC. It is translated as CASSLIASGTGSRETQYF. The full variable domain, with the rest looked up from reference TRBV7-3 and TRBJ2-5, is GAGVSQTPSNKVTEKGKYVELRCDPISGHTALYWYRQSLGQGPEFLIYFQGTGAADDSGLPNDRFFAVRPEGSVSTLKIQRTERGDSAVYLCASSLIASGTGSRETQYFGPGTRLLVL.

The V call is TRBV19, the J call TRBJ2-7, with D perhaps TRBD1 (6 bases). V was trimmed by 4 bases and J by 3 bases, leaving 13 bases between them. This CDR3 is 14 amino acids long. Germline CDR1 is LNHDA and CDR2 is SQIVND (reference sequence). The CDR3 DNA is TGTGCCAGTAGTACCCGGGACACCCTCTACGAGCAGTACTTC. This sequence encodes CASSTRDTLYEQYF.

CDR3 protein: CASSRDINHEQYF. The CDR3, as DNA: TGTGCCAGCTCACGGGACATTAACCACGAGCAGTACTTC. V gene TRBV18 combines with J gene TRBJ2-7, with a tentative D call TRBD1 (6 bases). V shed 4 bases and J shed 5 bases, with 12 bases lying between them. The CDR3 has 13 amino acids. Germline assignment: CDR1 KGHSH and CDR2 LQKENI.

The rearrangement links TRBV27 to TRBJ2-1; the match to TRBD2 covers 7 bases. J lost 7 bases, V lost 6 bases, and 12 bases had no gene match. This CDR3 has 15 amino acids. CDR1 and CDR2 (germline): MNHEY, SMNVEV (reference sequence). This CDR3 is CASRPGRVLLNEQFF. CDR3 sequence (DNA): TGTGCCAGCAGACCAGGGAGGGTCCTACTTAATGAGCAGTTCTTC.

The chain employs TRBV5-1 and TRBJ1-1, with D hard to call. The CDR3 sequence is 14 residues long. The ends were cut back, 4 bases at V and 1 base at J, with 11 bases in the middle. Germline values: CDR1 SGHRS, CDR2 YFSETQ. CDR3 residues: CASSIWGGNTEAFF. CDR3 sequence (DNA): TGCGCCAGCAGCATATGGGGAGGGAACACTGAAGCTTTCTTT.

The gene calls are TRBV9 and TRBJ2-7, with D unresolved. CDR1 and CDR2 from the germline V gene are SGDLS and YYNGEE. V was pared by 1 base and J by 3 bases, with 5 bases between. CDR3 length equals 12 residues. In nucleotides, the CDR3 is TGTGCCAGCAGCGTATCTGACTACGAGCAGTACTTC. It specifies CASSVSDYEQYF.

CDR3 DNA sequence: TGTGCCAGCTCACGAAATACCGGGACATACAATGAGCAGTTCTTC. Translated: CASSRNTGTYNEQFF. J is TRBJ2-1 and V is TRBV18, with D maybe TRBD1 (6 bases). Germline V gene sequence: CDR1 KGHSH, CDR2 LQKENI. V was clipped by 4 bases and J by 4 bases, with 14 bases between them. CDR3 length: 15 amino acids.

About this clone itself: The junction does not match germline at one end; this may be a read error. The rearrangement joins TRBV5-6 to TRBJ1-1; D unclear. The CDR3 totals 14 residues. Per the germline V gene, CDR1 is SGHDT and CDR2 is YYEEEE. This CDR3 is CASSLGSLNTEAFF. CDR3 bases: TGTGCCAGCAGCTTGGGCAGCTTGAATACTGAAGCTTTCTTT. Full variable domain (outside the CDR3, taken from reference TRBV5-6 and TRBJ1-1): DAGVTQSPTHLIKTRGQQVTLRCSPKSGHDTVSWYQQALGQGPQFIFQYYEEEERQRGNFPDRFSGHQFPNYSSELNVNALLLGDSALYLCASSLGSLNTEAFFGQGTRLTVV.

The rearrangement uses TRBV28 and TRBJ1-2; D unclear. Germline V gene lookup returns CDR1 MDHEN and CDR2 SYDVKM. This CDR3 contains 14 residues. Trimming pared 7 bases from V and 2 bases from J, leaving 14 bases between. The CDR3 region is CASTIAQTNYGYTF. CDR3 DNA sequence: TGTGCCAGCACCATAGCGCAGACCAACTATGGCTACACCTTC.

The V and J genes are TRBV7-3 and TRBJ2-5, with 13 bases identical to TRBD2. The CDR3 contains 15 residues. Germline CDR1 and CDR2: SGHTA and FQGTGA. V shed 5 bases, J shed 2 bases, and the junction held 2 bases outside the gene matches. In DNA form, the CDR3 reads TGTGCCAGCAGCCCGGGACTAGCGGGACAAGAGACCCAGTACTTC. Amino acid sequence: CASSPGLAGQETQYF.

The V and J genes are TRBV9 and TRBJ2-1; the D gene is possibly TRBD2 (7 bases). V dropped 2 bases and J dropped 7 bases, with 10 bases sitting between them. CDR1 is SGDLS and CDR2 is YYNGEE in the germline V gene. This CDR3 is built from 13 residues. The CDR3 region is CASSVGGRNEQFF. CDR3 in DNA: TGTGCCAGCAGCGTCGGGGGGCGGAATGAGCAGTTCTTC.

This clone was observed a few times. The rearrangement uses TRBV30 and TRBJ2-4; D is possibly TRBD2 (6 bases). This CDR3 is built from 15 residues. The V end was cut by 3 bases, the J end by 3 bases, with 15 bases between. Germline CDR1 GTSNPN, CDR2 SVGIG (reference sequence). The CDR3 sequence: CAWSGTVGGKNIQYF. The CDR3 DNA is TGTGCCTGGAGCGGGACTGTCGGGGGCAAAAACATTCAGTACTTC.

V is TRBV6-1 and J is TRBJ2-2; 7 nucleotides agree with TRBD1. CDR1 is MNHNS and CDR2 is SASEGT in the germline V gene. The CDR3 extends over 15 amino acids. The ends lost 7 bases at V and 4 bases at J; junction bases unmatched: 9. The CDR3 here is CASTGDSSFTGELFF. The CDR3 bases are TGTGCCAGCACCGGGGACAGTTCTTTCACCGGGGAGCTGTTTTTT.

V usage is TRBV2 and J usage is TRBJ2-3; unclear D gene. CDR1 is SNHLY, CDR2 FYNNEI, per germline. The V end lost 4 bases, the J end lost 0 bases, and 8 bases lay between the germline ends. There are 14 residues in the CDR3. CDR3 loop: CASSGDSSTDTQYF. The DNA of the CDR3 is TGTGCCAGCAGTGGGGATTCTAGCACAGATACGCAGTATTTT.

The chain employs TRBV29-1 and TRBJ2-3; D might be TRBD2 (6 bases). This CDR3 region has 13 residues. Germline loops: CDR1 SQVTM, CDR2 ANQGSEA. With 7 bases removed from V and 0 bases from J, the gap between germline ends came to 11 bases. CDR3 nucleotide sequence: TGCAGCGACGGCGGGGCCAGCACAGATACGCAGTATTTT. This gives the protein CSDGGASTDTQYF.

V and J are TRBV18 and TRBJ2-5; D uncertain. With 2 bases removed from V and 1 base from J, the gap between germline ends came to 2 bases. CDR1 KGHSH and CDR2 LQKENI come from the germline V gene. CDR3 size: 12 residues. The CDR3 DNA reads TGTGCCAGCTCACCATCCCAAGAGACCCAGTACTTC. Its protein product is CASSPSQETQYF.

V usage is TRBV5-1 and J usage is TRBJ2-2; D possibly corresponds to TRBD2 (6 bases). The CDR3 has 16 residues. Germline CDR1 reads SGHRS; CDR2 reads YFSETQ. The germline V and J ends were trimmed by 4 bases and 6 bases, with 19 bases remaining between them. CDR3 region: CASSGHLAIVPGELFF. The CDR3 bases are TGCGCCAGCAGCGGGCATCTAGCGATAGTCCCCGGGGAGCTGTTTTTT.

The CDR3 is CASSQSSREAFF. The CDR3, as DNA: TGTGCCAGCAGCCAATCCAGCAGGGAAGCTTTCTTT. The chain combines TRBV7-2 with TRBJ1-1; D remains unclear. Trimming pared 5 bases from V and 8 bases from J, leaving 12 bases between. Germline V gives CDR1 SGHTA, CDR2 FQGNSA. The CDR3 spans 12 residues.

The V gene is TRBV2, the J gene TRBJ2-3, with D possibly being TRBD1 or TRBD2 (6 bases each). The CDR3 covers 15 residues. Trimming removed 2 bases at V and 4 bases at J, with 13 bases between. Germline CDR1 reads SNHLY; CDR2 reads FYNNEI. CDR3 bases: TGTGCCAGCAGTGAAAGGGGGGCAGGGCCAGATACGCAGTATTTT. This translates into CASSERGAGPDTQYF.

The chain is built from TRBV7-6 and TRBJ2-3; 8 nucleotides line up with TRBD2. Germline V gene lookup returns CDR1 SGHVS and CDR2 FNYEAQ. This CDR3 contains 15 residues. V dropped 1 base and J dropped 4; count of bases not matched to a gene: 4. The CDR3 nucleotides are TGTGCCAGCAGCTTAGGTACTAGCGGTTCAGATACGCAGTATTTT. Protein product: CASSLGTSGSDTQYF.

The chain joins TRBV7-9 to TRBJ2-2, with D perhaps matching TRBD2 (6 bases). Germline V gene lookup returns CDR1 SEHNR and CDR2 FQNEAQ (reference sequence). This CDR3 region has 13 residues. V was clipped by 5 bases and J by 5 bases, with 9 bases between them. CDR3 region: CASSPRETGELFF. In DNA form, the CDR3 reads TGTGCCAGCAGCCCCCGGGAGACCGGGGAGCTGTTTTTT.

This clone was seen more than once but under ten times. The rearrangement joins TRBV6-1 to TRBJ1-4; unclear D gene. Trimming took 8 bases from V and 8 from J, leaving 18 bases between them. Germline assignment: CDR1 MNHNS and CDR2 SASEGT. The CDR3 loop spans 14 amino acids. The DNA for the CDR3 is TGTGCCAGCGGAGGGAGAAGTTTTTCGGAAAAACTGTTTTTT. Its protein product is CASGGRSFSEKLFF.

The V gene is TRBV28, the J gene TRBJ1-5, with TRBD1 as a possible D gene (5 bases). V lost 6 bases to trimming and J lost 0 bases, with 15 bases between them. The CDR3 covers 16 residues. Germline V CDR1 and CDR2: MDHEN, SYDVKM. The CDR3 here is CASSGGTDNSNQPQHF. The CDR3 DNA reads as TGTGCCAGCAGCGGAGGGACGGACAATAGCAATCAGCCCCAGCATTTT.

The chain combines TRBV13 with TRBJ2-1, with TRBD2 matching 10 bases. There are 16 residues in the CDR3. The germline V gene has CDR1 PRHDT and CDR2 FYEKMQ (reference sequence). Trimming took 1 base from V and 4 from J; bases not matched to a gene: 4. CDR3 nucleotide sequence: TGTGCCAGCAGCTTAGCCCCTAGCGGGAGTTACAATGAGCAGTTCTTC. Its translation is CASSLAPSGSYNEQFF.

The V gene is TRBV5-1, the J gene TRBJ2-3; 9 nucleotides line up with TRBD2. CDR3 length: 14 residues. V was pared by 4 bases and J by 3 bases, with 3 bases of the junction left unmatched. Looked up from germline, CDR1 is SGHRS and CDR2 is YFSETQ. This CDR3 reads CASSLSGSTDTQYF. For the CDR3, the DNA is TGCGCCAGCAGCCTTAGCGGGAGTACAGATACGCAGTATTTT.

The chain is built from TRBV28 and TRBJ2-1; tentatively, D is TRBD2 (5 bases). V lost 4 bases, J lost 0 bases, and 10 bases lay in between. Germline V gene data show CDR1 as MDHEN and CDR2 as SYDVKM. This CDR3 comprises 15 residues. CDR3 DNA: TGTGCCAGCAGTTCCGCTAGCCCCTCCTACAATGAGCAGTTCTTC. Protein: CASSSASPSYNEQFF.

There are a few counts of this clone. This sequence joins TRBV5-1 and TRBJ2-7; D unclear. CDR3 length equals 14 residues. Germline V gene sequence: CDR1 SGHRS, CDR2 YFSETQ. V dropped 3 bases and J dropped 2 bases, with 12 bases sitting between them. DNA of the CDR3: TGCGCCAGCAGCTCAGGAGATCGAGCCTACGAGCAGTACTTC. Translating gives CASSSGDRAYEQYF.

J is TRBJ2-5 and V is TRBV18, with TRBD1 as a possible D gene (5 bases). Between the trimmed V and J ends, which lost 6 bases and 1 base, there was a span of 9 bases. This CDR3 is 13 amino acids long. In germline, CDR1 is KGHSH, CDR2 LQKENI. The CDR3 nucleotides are TGTGCCAGCTCTTCTAGGGGCCAAGAGACCCAGTACTTC. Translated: CASSSRGQETQYF.

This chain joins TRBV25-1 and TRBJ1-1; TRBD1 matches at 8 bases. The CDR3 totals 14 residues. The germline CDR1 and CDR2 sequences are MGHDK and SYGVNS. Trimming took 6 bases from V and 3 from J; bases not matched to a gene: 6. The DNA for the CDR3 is TGTGCCAGCAGAGAGACAGGGGTCGACACTGAAGCTTTCTTT. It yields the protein CASRETGVDTEAFF.

CDR3 sequence: CASSRTGTGGSGANVLTF. Written as DNA, the CDR3 is TGTGCCAGCAGCCGGACCGGGACAGGGGGCTCTGGGGCCAACGTCCTGACTTTC. The genes are TRBV7-3 and TRBJ2-6; TRBD1 aligns across 11 bases. CDR1 is SGHTA and CDR2 is FQGTGA in the germline V gene. With 5 bases clipped from V and 0 bases from J, the junction kept 6 bases outside the gene matches. The CDR3 extends over 18 amino acids.